The clone carrying this T cell receptor beta chain was counted a few times. Sequenced by immunoSEQ multiplex PCR; TCRdb stores in-frame clones only, minus some. The data hold some 130,000 clones, with around nine tenths observed a single time. The sample comes from a study of control samples from healthy donors and cancer patients. In germline, CDR1 is SGDLS, CDR2 YYNGEE. The CDR3 has 15 residues. The ends were cut back, 0 bases at V and 5 bases at J, with 14 bases in the middle. The sequencing input was PBMCs. The TCR was taken from a man aged 45-65 years with head and neck cancer. The chain joins TRBV9 to TRBJ1-2, with D possibly matching TRBD1 (5 bases). As DNA, the CDR3 is TGTGCCAGCAGCGTAGAACCAGGGCAGACGTATGGCTACACCTTC. Translated, it gives CASSVEPGQTYGYTF.